The 29 T cell receptor beta chains in this list originate from one sample, sequenced in a study of persistence of HIV-infected CD4 T cells. The immunoSEQ assay was version 4, run in survey mode. The assay was immunoSEQ multiplex PCR, and TCRdb's table has in-frame clones only and misses some. The profile shows under 45,000 clones, about 90% of them singletons. The antigens of these receptors remain unknown. Nonspecific anti-CD3/anti-CD28 bead stimulation represents the broad CD4+ T cell repertoire. Sorting of responding CD4+ T cells relied on upregulated CD40 ligand together with CD69. The material was CD4+ T cells sorted from PBMCs after approximately 18-hour stimulation, obtained from a patient who received antiretroviral therapy. The receptors stem from an adult man with HIV who was CMV-seropositive.

The J gene is TRBJ1-3, the V gene TRBV6-7, with D tentatively TRBD1 (5 bases). TRBV6-7 is reported as an ORF; its role is uncertain. The V end was cut by 6 bases, the J end by 0 bases, with 15 bases between. The CDR3 totals 16 residues. The CDR3 protein is CASSPLIDSSGNTIYF. CDR3 coding DNA: TGTGCCAGCAGCCCCCTCATTGACAGCTCTGGAAACACCATATATTTT.

This chain joins TRBV7-3 and TRBJ2-3; no definite D call. Germline V CDR1 and CDR2: SGHTA, FQGTGA. CDR3 length equals 13 residues. Trimming removed 5 bases from V and 5 bases from J, with 11 bases in between. CDR3 nucleotides: TGTGCCAGCAGCCAATATCCGGGAGATACGCAGTATTTT. Protein: CASSQYPGDTQYF. Drawing the rest from reference TRBV7-3 and TRBJ2-3, the complete variable domain is GAGVSQTPSNKVTEKGKYVELRCDPISGHTALYWYRQSLGQGPEFLIYFQGTGAADDSGLPNDRFFAVRPEGSVSTLKIQRTERGDSAVYLCASSQYPGDTQYFGPGTRLTVL.

V and J are TRBV5-4 and TRBJ1-2; D is unresolved. The CDR3 is 13 amino acids. Germline V gene lookup returns CDR1 SGHNT and CDR2 YYREEE (reference sequence). V lost 2 bases to trimming and J lost 8 bases, with 13 bases between them. This CDR3 is CASSLLGSWGYTF. Here the CDR3 DNA reads TGTGCCAGCAGCTTACTAGGGTCATGGGGCTACACCTTC.

This chain uses TRBV5-1 with TRBJ1-6, with D possibly TRBD1 on 5 matching bases. The germline CDR1 and CDR2 sequences are SGHRS and YFSETQ. The V and J ends lost 0 bases and 7 bases respectively, with 11 bases between them. The CDR3 is 15 amino acids. DNA for the CDR3: TGCGCCAGCAGCTTGGCCCAGGGTGGGAATTCACCCCTCCACTTT. This sequence encodes CASSLAQGGNSPLHF.

V gene TRBV19 combines with J gene TRBJ1-2; D call uncertain. V gave up 0 bases and J gave up 0 bases, with 8 bases separating them. The CDR3 contains 15 residues. The germline V gene has CDR1 LNHDA and CDR2 SQIVND (reference sequence). CDR3 protein: CASSIDTVANYGYTF. In DNA form, the CDR3 reads TGTGCCAGTAGTATAGACACAGTCGCTAACTATGGCTACACCTTC.

V usage is TRBV5-1 and J usage is TRBJ2-6, with TRBD1 identical over 7 bases. Germline V gives CDR1 SGHRS, CDR2 YFSETQ. This CDR3 is 19 amino acids long. The J segment lost 0 bases and the V segment lost 0 bases, leaving 9 bases of the junction unmatched. The CDR3: CASSLGRQGIYSGANVLTF. The CDR3 DNA sequence: TGCGCCAGCAGCTTGGGCCGACAGGGAATTTACTCTGGGGCCAACGTCCTGACTTTC.

The rearrangement uses TRBV4-2 and TRBJ2-2; a weak D match, TRBD2 (5 bases). Germline assignment: CDR1 LGHNA and CDR2 YNFKEQ. The CDR3 consists of 16 residues. V was pared by 1 base and J by 0 bases, with 9 bases between. The CDR3: CASSQGPGTNTGELFF. CDR3 bases: TGTGCCAGCAGCCAAGGTCCGGGAACGAACACCGGGGAGCTGTTTTTT.

This chain joins TRBV27 and TRBJ1-2; no definite D call. The CDR3 loop spans 15 amino acids. Germline lookup yields CDR1 MNHEY and CDR2 SMNVEV (reference sequence). V was pared by 6 bases and J by 4 bases, with 18 bases between. CDR3 amino acids: CASRPAPGRSYGYTF. CDR3 coding DNA: TGTGCCAGCAGGCCCGCTCCGGGGAGAAGCTATGGCTACACCTTC.

The chain combines TRBV6-5 with TRBJ2-7, with 13 positions matching TRBD2. The J segment lost 3 bases and the V segment lost 5 bases, leaving 1 base of the junction unmatched. The CDR3 contains 14 residues. Germline lookup yields CDR1 MNHEY and CDR2 SVGAGI. The chain's CDR3 is CASSRTSGGYEQYF. The CDR3 DNA reads TGTGCCAGCAGTCGGACTAGCGGGGGCTACGAGCAGTACTTC.

Only a few counts were recorded for this clone. This chain's CDR3 is CASSEGTGGRYEQYF. The CDR3 nucleotides are TGCGCCAGCAGTGAGGGGACAGGGGGACGCTACGAGCAGTACTTC. The gene calls are TRBV10-1 and TRBJ2-7; TRBD1 matches 11 bases. J was trimmed by 3 bases and V by 2 bases; bases with no gene match: 3. The germline V gene has CDR1 WNHNN and CDR2 SYGVQD (reference sequence). The CDR3 runs 15 residues.

The chain links TRBV6-5 to TRBJ2-3; possible D gene TRBD2, 5 bases. Trimming removed 8 bases from V and 1 base from J, with 10 bases in between. Germline V gives CDR1 MNHEY, CDR2 SVGAGI. CDR3 size: 13 residues. The CDR3 sequence: CASLGAGTDTQYF. In DNA form, the CDR3 reads TGTGCCAGCCTGGGAGCGGGCACAGATACGCAGTATTTT.

In its sample, this clone was seen a few times. V gene TRBV10-2 combines with J gene TRBJ1-2; D perhaps matches TRBD1 (6 bases). V dropped 5 bases and J dropped 0 bases, with 10 bases sitting between them. This CDR3 has 14 amino acids. Germline values: CDR1 WSHSY, CDR2 SAAADI. Written as DNA, the CDR3 is TGCGCCAGCAGTCGGGACACCTCTAACTATGGCTACACCTTC. This codes for CASSRDTSNYGYTF.

To note about this clone: This same CDR3 is encoded by further DNA sequences in the sample. The chain couples TRBV10-3 to TRBJ2-7; TRBD1 matches 9 bases. The CDR3 has 12 residues. From germline, CDR1 is ENHRY and CDR2 SYGVKD. Trimming took 10 bases from V and 5 from J; bases not matched to a gene: 6. CDR3 sequence reads: CATGQGRNEQYF. The CDR3 DNA is TGTGCCACCGGACAGGGGAGGAACGAGCAGTACTTC.

The chain couples TRBV19 to TRBJ2-2; D is possibly TRBD1 (5 bases). Germline V gene lookup returns CDR1 LNHDA and CDR2 SQIVND (reference sequence). Trimming stripped 7 bases from V and 1 base from J, with 13 bases between. The CDR3 runs to 15 residues. DNA for the CDR3: TGTGCCAGTACCCCTTCCGACAGGAACACCGGGGAGCTGTTTTTT. Its translation: CASTPSDRNTGELFF.

The CDR3 bases are TGTGCCACCAGCAGAGGTAACGATCAGCCCCAGCATTTT. It codes for CATSRGNDQPQHF. J is TRBJ1-5 and V is TRBV15; D call uncertain. The CDR3 is 13 residues long. Germline V gene data show CDR1 as LNHNV and CDR2 as YYDKDF (reference sequence). Deletions cut 1 base from V and 5 bases from J, with 6 bases between.

Only a few counts were recorded for this clone. Other DNA sequences in the same sample also yield this CDR3. The J gene is TRBJ1-4, the V gene TRBV28; perhaps TRBD1 as D (6 bases). V dropped 3 bases and J dropped 8 bases, with 16 bases sitting between them. The CDR3 covers 15 residues. Looked up from germline, CDR1 is MDHEN and CDR2 is SYDVKM. CDR3 sequence reads: CASSFPGGGGEKLFF. The CDR3 nucleotides read TGTGCCAGCAGTTTCCCGGGGGGCGGGGGGGAAAAACTGTTTTTT.

This clone appeared a few times. A junction end diverges from the germline sequence, so it may reflect a read error. The chain joins TRBV6-5 to TRBJ1-2, with 7 bases aligning to TRBD1. Germline CDR1 is MNHEY and CDR2 is SVGAGI. There are 12 residues in the CDR3. The CDR3 DNA sequence: TGTGCCAGCACCGGACAGGTCGGGGGGCCCCACTTC. Protein: CASTGQVGGPHF.

This rearrangement joins TRBV6-5 to TRBJ1-2; no firm D call. The ends were cut back, 0 bases at V and 3 bases at J, with 8 bases in the middle. The CDR3 length is 14 residues. The germline V gene encodes CDR1 MNHEY and CDR2 SVGAGI. The CDR3 DNA follows: TGTGCCAGCAGTTACTCCCCCAAGGACTATGGCTACACCTTC. It encodes CASSYSPKDYGYTF.

The V call is TRBV15, the J call TRBJ2-7, with D possibly being TRBD1 (5 bases). Germline values: CDR1 LNHNV, CDR2 YYDKDF (reference sequence). The V gene lost 0 bases and the J gene lost 1 base, with 16 bases spanning the gap. The CDR3 loop spans 17 amino acids. This chain's CDR3 is CATSRDSVDRPSYEQYF. CDR3 sequence (DNA): TGTGCCACCAGCAGAGACTCCGTCGACAGACCATCCTACGAGCAGTACTTC.

This rearrangement joins TRBV4-1 to TRBJ2-3, with TRBD1 as a possible D gene (6 bases). The ends were cut back, 2 bases at V and 5 bases at J, with 14 bases in the middle. This CDR3 spans 15 amino acids. The germline V gene has CDR1 MGHRA and CDR2 YSYEKL. CDR3 in amino acids: CASSQQTGRGDTQYF. CDR3 bases: TGCGCCAGCAGCCAACAAACAGGGAGAGGAGATACGCAGTATTTT.

This clone occurred a few times. The sample contains more than one DNA sequence encoding this CDR3. The V and J genes are TRBV3-1 (or the pseudogene TRBV3-2) and TRBJ2-7, with D possibly TRBD2 on 6 matching bases. V was pared by 4 bases and J by 6 bases, with 10 bases between. Germline CDR1 reads LGHDT; CDR2 reads YNNKEL (reference sequence). This CDR3 is 12 amino acids long. CDR3 in amino acids: CASSRGGVEQYF. CDR3 bases: TGTGCCAGCAGCCGCGGAGGGGTCGAGCAGTACTTC.

This clone was recorded once. The V gene is TRBV24-1, the J gene TRBJ2-4, with D hard to call. Deletions cut 2 bases from V and 3 bases from J, with 7 bases between. CDR1 and CDR2 from the germline V gene are KGHDR and SFDVKD. This CDR3 has 14 amino acids. CDR3 bases: TGTGCCACCAGTGATTCGGGCTTCAAAAACATTCAGTACTTC. Its translation: CATSDSGFKNIQYF.

This clone was recorded once. This rearrangement joins TRBV3-1 (or the pseudogene TRBV3-2) to TRBJ2-1, with 9 bases matching TRBD1. The CDR3 is 17 amino acids. Trimming removed 4 bases from V and 7 bases from J; junction bases left unmatched: 14. CDR1 is LGHDT and CDR2 is YNNKEL in the germline V gene (reference sequence). This CDR3 reads CASSPQLRDRVRNEQFF. CDR3 sequence (DNA): TGTGCCAGCAGCCCTCAATTAAGGGACAGGGTGAGAAATGAGCAGTTCTTC.

CDR3 nucleotide sequence: TGTGCCAGCAGTTACGGGACAGGGGGGAGAGGAAACACCATATATTTT. Translating it yields CASSYGTGGRGNTIYF. This sequence joins TRBV6-5 and TRBJ1-3; 11 positions agree with TRBD1. This CDR3 contains 16 residues. Germline CDR1 is MNHEY and CDR2 is SVGAGI. V shed 2 bases and J 4 bases; nucleotides not matched to a gene: 4.

CDR3 loop: CASSPTGGRSWNTGELFF. The DNA of the CDR3 is TGTGCCAGCAGCCCAACGGGCGGCCGTTCCTGGAACACCGGGGAGCTGTTTTTT. The chain combines TRBV7-8 with TRBJ2-2; D uncertain. The length of the CDR3 is 18 residues. Germline CDR1 SGHVS, CDR2 FQNEAQ. Trimming left V 5 bases short and J 1 base short, with 20 bases between.

The chain joins TRBV19 to TRBJ1-5; 8 nucleotides agree with TRBD1. CDR1 and CDR2 (germline): LNHDA, SQIVND (reference sequence). The CDR3 spans 14 residues. J gave up 2 bases and V 6 bases, and 3 bases lay outside the gene matches. CDR3 sequence (DNA): TGTGCCAGTAGGGACAGGGACGGCAATCAGCCCCAGCATTTT. This translates into CASRDRDGNQPQHF.

The chain employs TRBV15 and TRBJ2-6; D may be TRBD1 (5 bases). In germline, CDR1 is LNHNV, CDR2 YYDKDF (reference sequence). This CDR3 spans 15 amino acids. V lost 4 bases and J 1 base, leaving 8 bases between the germline ends. CDR3: CATSKTGSGANVLTF. The DNA of the CDR3 is TGTGCCACCAGCAAAACAGGATCTGGGGCCAACGTCCTGACTTTC.

V usage is TRBV6-1 and J usage is TRBJ2-1; the D is unclear. Trimming took 0 bases from V and 6 from J, leaving 12 bases between them. CDR1 is MNHNS, CDR2 SASEGT, per germline. The CDR3 covers 15 residues. The CDR3 region is CASSEALVGSNEQFF. CDR3 sequence (DNA): TGTGCCAGCAGTGAAGCGCTCGTCGGTAGCAATGAGCAGTTCTTC.

This sequence joins TRBV27 and TRBJ1-1; 9 bases map to TRBD1. This CDR3 region has 17 residues. V lost 1 base to trimming and J lost 5 bases; unmatched junction nucleotides: 11. Germline V lookup: CDR1 MNHEY, CDR2 SMNVEV (reference sequence). The CDR3 loop is CASSLWGVGTGKTEAFF. The CDR3, as DNA: TGTGCCAGCAGTTTATGGGGGGTGGGGACAGGGAAAACTGAAGCTTTCTTT.